Reported below is one T cell receptor (beta chain). Its antigen is undetermined. This specimen belongs to a study of T cell responses to AZD1222 COVID-19 vaccine. Overall study findings and caveats: Only five to seven AZD1222 recipients were seropositive at baseline. Across spike, vaccine-associated CD4 TCRs were found, dominant at 160-218 and 743-854. White British donors predominated, females outnumbered males, and clonal diversity was possibly underestimated.

Some clones are missing from TCRdb's copy, which holds only in-frame ones; the method was immunoSEQ multiplex PCR. The sample consists of more than 100,000 clones, about nine tenths of them appearing once. Germline assignment: CDR1 KGHDR and CDR2 SFDVKD. Deletions cut 3 bases from V and 2 bases from J, with 15 bases between. The CDR3 runs to 16 residues. The receptor comes from an adult who received the AZD1222 COVID-19 vaccine. Here the sequenced sample was peripheral blood, taken 28 days after the second AZD1222 dose. This sequence joins TRBV24-1 and TRBJ1-2, with D tentatively TRBD1 (5 bases). CDR3 residues: CATSDSPRGGNYGYTF. The CDR3 region has the DNA TGTGCCACCAGTGATAGCCCACGGGGGGGGAACTATGGCTACACCTTC.